What follows are 23 T cell receptor beta chains derived from one specimen sequenced in a study of shared clonotypes between healthy human individuals. Generated by immunoSEQ multiplex PCR, the TCRdb table keeps only in-frame clones and is missing some. The sample has approximately 1.9 million clones; about 93% are singletons. CD45RO-negative CD8 cells positively selected for CCR7 made up the naive population, which excluded terminally differentiated effector memory CD45RA+ cells. Sample: naive CD8+ T cells from PBMCs. The receptor source for this set is a man younger than 35 in good health. Some clones in this sample may be carry-over from other donors' samples.

The chain recombines TRBV15 with TRBJ2-5; 9 bases match TRBD1. The CDR3 has 12 amino acids. V shed 2 bases, J shed 14 bases, and the junction held 6 bases outside the gene matches. The germline gives CDR1 LNHNV, CDR2 YYDKDF (reference sequence). The CDR3 reads CATSRRTGDSYF. DNA of the CDR3: TGTGCCACCAGCAGACGGACAGGGGATTCCTACTTC.

This clone was detected once. The chain uses TRBV11-2 and TRBJ2-7; unclear D gene. V was shortened by 2 bases and J by 2 bases, with 10 bases between the two germline ends. The germline V gene has CDR1 SGHAT and CDR2 FQNNGV. The CDR3 loop spans 14 amino acids. This CDR3 reads CASSLSTVAYEQYF. CDR3 bases: TGTGCCAGCAGCTTAAGTACAGTTGCCTACGAGCAGTACTTC.

A single count supports this clone. The chain has TRBV5-5 and TRBJ2-7, with a weak D call TRBD1 (6 bases). The CDR3 spans 15 residues. V was pared by 4 bases and J by 0 bases, with 14 bases between. Germline-derived CDR1 and CDR2 are SGHKS and YYEKEE (reference sequence). Here the CDR3 DNA reads TGTGCCAGCAGCCCGCAGACAGGACACTCCTACGAGCAGTACTTC. Encoded protein: CASSPQTGHSYEQYF.

The chain couples TRBV11-2 to TRBJ2-2, with D possibly being TRBD1 or TRBD2 (5 bases each). This CDR3 contains 17 residues. Per germline, CDR1 SGHAT and CDR2 FQNNGV. V lost 5 bases to trimming and J lost 2 bases, with 18 bases between them. The CDR3 coding sequence is TGTGCCAGCAGCCCATTTGGTGGTTGGGACAACACCGGGGAGCTGTTTTTT. Its protein is CASSPFGGWDNTGELFF.

On this clone itself: One junction end disagrees with the germline gene, perhaps due to a read error. The rearrangement links TRBV6-1 to TRBJ2-5; D call uncertain. CDR3 length equals 10 residues. Germline CDR1 and CDR2: MNHNS and SASEGT. The CDR3 loop reads CASGEETQYF. In DNA, the CDR3 is TGTGCCAGCGGTGAAGAGACCCAGTACTTC.

V is TRBV6-1 and J is TRBJ2-1; the D gene could be TRBD1 or TRBD2 (5 bases each). Trimming took off 10 bases at V and 9 bases at J, with 13 bases between the two ends. The germline gives CDR1 MNHNS, CDR2 SASEGT. This CDR3 is built from 11 residues. The CDR3, as DNA: TGTGCCATTAAGTACGGGGCTGAGCAGTTCTTC. Its protein is CAIKYGAEQFF.

This clone came up once. The chain recombines TRBV7-9 with TRBJ2-7; 7 bases are shared with TRBD1. There are 14 residues in the CDR3. V gave up 5 bases and J gave up 2 bases; unmatched junction bases: 6. The V gene's germline CDR1 is SEHNR and CDR2 FQNEAQ (reference sequence). The CDR3 sequence is CASSLDRATYEQYF. DNA for the CDR3: TGTGCCAGCAGCCTCGACAGGGCGACCTACGAGCAGTACTTC.

The rearrangement joins TRBV6-1 to TRBJ2-5; D gene uncertain. The CDR3 is 17 residues long. CDR1 is MNHNS, CDR2 SASEGT, per germline. Trimming took off 0 bases at V and 1 base at J, with 15 bases between the two ends. CDR3 sequence: CASSEATGWEFQETQYF. The CDR3 nucleotides are TGTGCCAGCAGTGAAGCAACCGGGTGGGAATTCCAAGAGACCCAGTACTTC.

The rearrangement links TRBV19 to TRBJ2-7; D is uncertain. This CDR3 has 13 amino acids. Germline assignment: CDR1 LNHDA and CDR2 SQIVND (reference sequence). The V end was cut by 3 bases, the J end by 3 bases, with 9 bases between. DNA of the CDR3: TGTGCCAGTAGTATTAAGTCGTTCTACGAGCAGTACTTC. Protein sequence: CASSIKSFYEQYF.

A word on this clone: Other DNA variants within this sample encode the same CDR3. The V gene is TRBV27, the J gene TRBJ1-1, with D unresolved. Trimming removed 3 bases at V and 2 bases at J, with 7 bases between. CDR3 length: 13 residues. Germline V gene sequence: CDR1 MNHEY, CDR2 SMNVEV (reference sequence). The CDR3 reads CASSFGPNTEAFF. CDR3 sequence (DNA): TGTGCCAGCAGTTTCGGCCCAAACACTGAAGCTTTCTTT.

The chain carries TRBV7-2 and TRBJ2-7; D remains ambiguous. Germline V gene data show CDR1 as SGHTA and CDR2 as FQGNSA. V lost 5 bases to trimming and J lost 6 bases, with 8 bases between them. The CDR3 is 11 amino acids. In nucleotides, the CDR3 is TGTGCCAGCAGCCCCGCCGTCGAGCAGTACTTC. This sequence encodes CASSPAVEQYF.

CDR3 region: CATSKAQETQYF. CDR3 sequence (DNA): TGTGCCACAAGCAAGGCCCAAGAGACCCAGTACTTC. The genes are TRBV6-6 and TRBJ2-5; D is uncertain. CDR3 length equals 12 residues. Trimming took off 10 bases at V and 1 base at J, with 10 bases between the two ends. The germline gives CDR1 MNHNY, CDR2 SVGAGI (reference sequence).

The chain employs TRBV11-2 and TRBJ2-7, with 14 bases lining up with TRBD2. With 5 bases clipped from V and 4 bases from J, the junction kept 4 bases outside the gene matches. There are 15 residues in the CDR3. CDR1 and CDR2 (germline): SGHAT, FQNNGV. The CDR3 nucleotides read TGTGCCAGCAGCGAAAGACTAGCGGGAGGGTACGAGCAGTACTTC. It is translated as CASSERLAGGYEQYF. The full variable domain, its missing parts supplied by reference TRBV11-2 and TRBJ2-7, is EAGVAQSPRYKIIEKRQSVAFWCNPISGHATLYWYQQILGQGPKLLIQFQNNGVVDDSQLPKDRFSAERLKGVDSTLKIQPAKLEDSAVYLCASSERLAGGYEQYFGPGTRLTVT.

The chain has TRBV5-5 and TRBJ1-1; 7 bases are a match to TRBD1. The CDR3 sequence is 13 residues long. After removal of 7 bases from V and 4 bases from J, the junction contained 7 bases not matched to a gene. CDR1 and CDR2 from the germline V gene are SGHKS and YYEKEE (reference sequence). DNA for the CDR3: TGTGCCAGCCGAACGGCAGGGGGCACTGAAGCTTTCTTT. Protein product: CASRTAGGTEAFF.

The V and J genes are TRBV6-5 and TRBJ2-2; D gene unclear. The CDR3 sequence is 16 residues long. Between the trimmed V and J ends, which lost 2 bases and 6 bases, there was a span of 16 bases. Germline lookup yields CDR1 MNHEY and CDR2 SVGAGI. The CDR3 spells CASSYGLGRFAGELFF. DNA of the CDR3: TGTGCCAGCAGTTACGGCCTTGGACGATTCGCCGGGGAGCTGTTTTTT.

The chain's CDR3 is CASSQDPGDYEQYF. The CDR3 nucleotides are TGCGCCAGCAGCCAGGACCCCGGCGACTACGAGCAGTACTTC. The rearrangement uses TRBV4-3 and TRBJ2-7, with no clear D. V lost 3 bases and J lost 3, with 12 bases in between. This CDR3 has 14 residues. Germline V gene sequence: CDR1 LGHNA, CDR2 YSLEER.

The CDR3 is CAWIGFGRQGVDPYGYTF. CDR3 nucleotides: TGTGCCTGGATAGGATTTGGCCGACAGGGGGTGGATCCCTATGGCTACACCTTC. V and J are TRBV30 and TRBJ1-2, with TRBD1 matching over 9 bases. This CDR3 has 18 amino acids. The trim removed 4 bases at V and 4 bases at J, leaving 19 bases unmatched. Germline V gene sequence: CDR1 GTSNPN, CDR2 SVGIG (reference sequence).

The rearrangement joins TRBV27 to TRBJ2-7; tentatively, D is TRBD1 (5 bases). The germline CDR1 and CDR2 sequences are MNHEY and SMNVEV (reference sequence). With 6 bases removed from V and 5 bases from J, the gap between germline ends came to 26 bases. The CDR3 has 17 residues. CDR3 amino acids: CASRTTDLIRGTDEQYF. CDR3 sequence (DNA): TGTGCCAGCAGAACCACGGACCTAATAAGGGGAACGGACGAGCAGTACTTC.

A word on this clone: The sample carries other DNA sequences with the same CDR3. V usage is TRBV19 and J usage is TRBJ2-3; D gene ambiguous. V dropped 1 base and J dropped 0 bases, with 2 bases sitting between them. CDR1 is LNHDA, CDR2 SQIVND, per germline (reference sequence). This CDR3 is built from 13 residues. As DNA, the CDR3 is TGTGCCAGTAGTATAGCGAGCACAGATACGCAGTATTTT. Amino acids: CASSIASTDTQYF.

The rearrangement uses TRBV7-9 and TRBJ1-2; D is uncertain. The V gene's germline CDR1 is SEHNR and CDR2 FQNEAQ (reference sequence). The length of the CDR3 is 12 residues. The V gene lost 6 bases and the J gene lost 8 bases, with 13 bases spanning the gap. Written as DNA, the CDR3 is TGTGCCAGCAGGGGCCCCGCGGGAGGCTACACCTTC. Translation gives CASRGPAGGYTF. Looking up the rest from reference TRBV7-9 and TRBJ1-2 gives the full variable domain: DTGVSQNPRHKITKRGQNVTFRCDPISEHNRLYWYRQTLGQGPEFLTYFQNEAQLEKSRLLSDRFSAERPKGSFSTLEIQRTEQGDSAMYLCASRGPAGGYTFGSGTRLTVV.

The gene calls are TRBV7-9 and TRBJ1-4, with D unclear. Germline loops: CDR1 SEHNR, CDR2 FQNEAQ (reference sequence). Trimming took 5 bases from V and 4 from J, leaving 20 bases between them. The CDR3 runs 17 residues. The CDR3 is CASSRIPVGFNNEKLFF. In nucleotides, the CDR3 is TGTGCCAGCAGCCGAATCCCGGTAGGGTTCAATAATGAAAAACTGTTTTTT.

The chain joins TRBV5-1 to TRBJ2-2; D is unresolved. Per the germline V gene, CDR1 is SGHRS and CDR2 is YFSETQ. V lost 7 bases, J lost 3 bases, and 7 bases lay in between. CDR3 length: 12 amino acids. The DNA of the CDR3 is TGCGCCAGCGGCCTGTACACCGGGGAGCTGTTTTTT. It translates to CASGLYTGELFF.

The V gene is TRBV9, the J gene TRBJ2-5; 7 nucleotides line up with TRBD2. This CDR3 comprises 16 residues. V shed 5 bases, J shed 3 bases, and the junction held 13 bases outside the gene matches. Germline CDR1 SGDLS, CDR2 YYNGEE. The CDR3 region is CASSEMGEGPEETQYF. As DNA, the CDR3 is TGTGCCAGCAGTGAAATGGGGGAGGGCCCGGAAGAGACCCAGTACTTC.